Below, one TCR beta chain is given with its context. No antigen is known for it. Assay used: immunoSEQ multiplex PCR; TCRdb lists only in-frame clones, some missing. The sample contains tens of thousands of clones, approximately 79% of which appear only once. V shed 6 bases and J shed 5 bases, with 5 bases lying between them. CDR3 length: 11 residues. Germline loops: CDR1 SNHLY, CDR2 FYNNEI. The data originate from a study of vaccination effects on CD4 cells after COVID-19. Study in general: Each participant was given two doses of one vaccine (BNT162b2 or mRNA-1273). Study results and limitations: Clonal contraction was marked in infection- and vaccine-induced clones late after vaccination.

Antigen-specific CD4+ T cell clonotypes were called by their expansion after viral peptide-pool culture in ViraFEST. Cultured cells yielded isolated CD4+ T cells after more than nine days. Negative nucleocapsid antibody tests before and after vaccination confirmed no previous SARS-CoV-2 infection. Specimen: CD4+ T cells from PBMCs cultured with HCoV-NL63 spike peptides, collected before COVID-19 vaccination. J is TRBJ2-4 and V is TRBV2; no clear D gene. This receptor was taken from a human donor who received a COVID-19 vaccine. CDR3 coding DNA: TGTGCCAGCAGCTCAGAAAACATTCAGTACTTC. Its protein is CASSSENIQYF.